Presented here are 24 T cell receptor beta chains from one specimen sequenced in a study of cytomegalovirus exposure and HLA in healthy donors. Repertoires were generated with immunoSEQ multiplex PCR, while TCRdb's copy carries only in-frame clones and drops some. The sample includes under 100,000 clones, 85% to 95% of them seen just once. Specimen: PBMCs. Source of these receptors: a woman aged 18-29 years in good health and CMV-seronegative.

In this sample, this clone turned up once. The CDR3: CASSAYSANYGYTF. The CDR3 DNA reads as TGTGCCAGCAGCGCTTACAGTGCTAACTATGGCTACACCTTC. The V and J genes are TRBV9 and TRBJ1-2; D is undetermined. Germline CDR1 is SGDLS and CDR2 is YYNGEE. V was clipped by 3 bases and J by 0 bases, with 9 bases between them. The CDR3 has 14 residues.

This clone was found once. The genes are TRBV7-2 and TRBJ2-7; D perhaps matches TRBD1 (6 bases). The CDR3 runs to 15 residues. V was pared by 5 bases and J by 3 bases, with 17 bases between. Germline V gives CDR1 SGHTA, CDR2 FQGNSA. CDR3 sequence reads: CASSPRGWFLYEQYF. CDR3 DNA: TGTGCCAGCAGCCCCAGGGGCTGGTTCCTCTACGAGCAGTACTTC.

This clone was seen only once. This chain links TRBV9 with TRBJ2-1; 9 bases fit TRBD2. V was clipped by 1 base and J by 0 bases; unmatched bases: 5. The CDR3 runs 17 residues. In germline, CDR1 is SGDLS, CDR2 YYNGEE. CDR3 amino acids: CASSVFAGGSSYNEQFF. The CDR3 nucleotides are TGTGCCAGCAGCGTATTTGCGGGGGGGAGCTCCTACAATGAGCAGTTCTTC.

The CDR3 region is CASSAEDSTQETQYF. CDR3 bases: TGTGCCAGCAGCGCCGAGGACAGTACCCAAGAGACCCAGTACTTC. This chain uses TRBV7-9 with TRBJ2-5, with D possibly TRBD1 on 6 matching bases. The germline gives CDR1 SEHNR, CDR2 FQNEAQ (reference sequence). The CDR3 length is 15 residues. The ends were cut back, 5 bases at V and 1 base at J, with 14 bases in the middle.

The rearrangement joins TRBV7-2 to TRBJ2-5; 8 nucleotides line up with TRBD1. V gave up 1 base and J gave up 5 bases; unmatched junction bases: 6. Germline loops: CDR1 SGHTA, CDR2 FQGNSA. There are 15 residues in the CDR3. The CDR3 is CASSLGQGAAETQYF. The CDR3 bases are TGTGCCAGCAGCTTAGGGCAGGGGGCAGCGGAGACCCAGTACTTC.

This clone was observed a single time. The chain links TRBV7-2 to TRBJ1-1, with D perhaps matching TRBD1 (5 bases). Germline lookup yields CDR1 SGHTA and CDR2 FQGNSA. CDR3 length: 13 residues. Trimming took off 5 bases at V and 4 bases at J, with 11 bases between the two ends. CDR3 protein: CASSPDSSTEAFF. The CDR3 DNA reads TGTGCCAGCAGCCCAGACAGTAGCACTGAAGCTTTCTTT. Drawing the rest from reference TRBV7-2 and TRBJ1-1, the complete variable domain is GAGVSQSPSNKVTEKGKDVELRCDPISGHTALYWYRQSLGQGLEFLIYFQGNSAPDKSGLPSDRFSAERTGGSVSTLTIQRTQQEDSAVYLCASSPDSSTEAFFGQGTRLTVV.

The rearrangement links TRBV6-5 to TRBJ2-5; TRBD2 matches 7 bases. The CDR3 extends over 14 amino acids. CDR1 MNHEY and CDR2 SVGAGI come from the germline V gene. After removal of 0 bases from V and 6 bases from J, the junction contained 4 bases not matched to a gene. CDR3 in amino acids: CASSYSGGGKTQYF. CDR3 DNA sequence: TGTGCCAGCAGTTACTCGGGGGGGGGAAAGACCCAGTACTTC.

This clone has just one count. The CDR3 sequence: CASSAAPGGTDTQYF. The CDR3 nucleotides are TGTGCCAGCTCCGCGGCGCCAGGGGGTACAGATACGCAGTATTTT. The rearrangement joins TRBV18 to TRBJ2-3; 7 positions match TRBD1. Per germline, CDR1 KGHSH and CDR2 LQKENI. This CDR3 is built from 15 residues. Unmatched junction bases numbered 9, after V lost 6 bases and J lost 3 bases.

The chain has TRBV28 and TRBJ2-7, with D tentatively TRBD1 (5 bases). Germline-derived CDR1 and CDR2 are MDHEN and SYDVKM. This CDR3 comprises 13 residues. Trimming shortened V by 8 bases and J by 2 bases, and 13 bases separated the two germline ends. The CDR3: CASGSGPTYEQYF. The CDR3, as DNA: TGTGCCAGCGGCTCAGGGCCCACCTACGAGCAGTACTTC.

The chain carries TRBV5-4 and TRBJ2-7, with 7 bases that match TRBD1. The J segment lost 0 bases and the V segment lost 0 bases, leaving 3 bases of the junction unmatched. There are 15 residues in the CDR3. From germline, CDR1 is SGHNT and CDR2 YYREEE (reference sequence). CDR3 bases: TGTGCCAGCAGCTTGGGAGGGGGCCGCTCCTACGAGCAGTACTTC. It codes for CASSLGGGRSYEQYF.

The chain joins TRBV18 to TRBJ1-2; D is uncertain. Germline V CDR1 and CDR2: KGHSH, LQKENI. The CDR3 consists of 15 residues. Trimming left V 3 bases short and J 3 bases short, with 14 bases between. The chain's CDR3 is CASSPDREADYGYTF. The CDR3, as DNA: TGTGCCAGCTCACCCGACCGTGAAGCGGACTATGGCTACACCTTC.

The J gene is TRBJ2-7, the V gene TRBV7-6; TRBD2 agrees at 12 bases. Germline loops: CDR1 SGHVS, CDR2 FNYEAQ. Trimming cost V 5 bases and J 6 bases; bases outside gene matches: 5. The CDR3 spans 14 residues. The CDR3 sequence: CASSPSGGDAEQYF. The DNA for the CDR3 is TGTGCCAGCAGCCCTAGCGGGGGGGACGCCGAGCAGTACTTC.

The chain carries TRBV7-8 and TRBJ1-2; no clear D gene. With 2 bases removed from V and 7 bases from J, the gap between germline ends came to 8 bases. This CDR3 region has 12 residues. Germline assignment: CDR1 SGHVS and CDR2 FQNEAQ. CDR3 in amino acids: CASSLRGFGYTF. The CDR3 nucleotides read TGTGCCAGCAGCTTACGAGGGTTTGGCTACACCTTC.

The V gene is TRBV11-3, the J gene TRBJ2-5, with 7 bases lining up with TRBD2. The DNA end is a closer match to TRBJ2-7, so the J assignment may be wrong. Per germline, CDR1 SGHNT and CDR2 YENEEA. The CDR3 consists of 15 residues. The CDR3 DNA is TGTGCCAGCAGTCCCGGGACTACCTCTTCCTACGAGCAGTACTTC. Its translation: CASSPGTTSSYEQYF.

This clone was observed once. V is TRBV25-1 and J is TRBJ2-7; 10 bases line up with TRBD1. V lost 5 bases, J lost 4 bases, and 5 bases stayed unmatched. Germline V gene data show CDR1 as MGHDK and CDR2 as SYGVNS. This CDR3 has 14 amino acids. CDR3 in amino acids: CASSRTGQGYEQYF. CDR3 bases: TGTGCCAGCAGTAGAACGGGACAGGGGTACGAGCAGTACTTC.

The V and J genes are TRBV18 and TRBJ2-7; D may be TRBD2 (6 bases). Trimming pared 3 bases from V and 5 bases from J, leaving 11 bases between. CDR1 is KGHSH, CDR2 LQKENI, per germline. The CDR3 runs to 13 residues. The CDR3 region is CASSPGGEDEQYF. The DNA of the CDR3 is TGTGCCAGCTCACCGGGGGGAGAGGACGAGCAGTACTTC. Looking up the rest from reference TRBV18 and TRBJ2-7 gives the full variable domain: NAGVMQNPRHLVRRRGQEARLRCSPMKGHSHVYWYRQLPEEGLKFMVYLQKENIIDESGMPKERFSAEFPKEGPSILRIQQVVRGDSAAYFCASSPGGEDEQYFGPGTRLTVT.

The rearrangement links TRBV10-3 to TRBJ1-1; 7 bases agree with TRBD1. The CDR3 length is 14 residues. CDR1 and CDR2 (germline): ENHRY, SYGVKD. The ends lost 8 bases at V and 0 bases at J; junction bases unmatched: 6. This CDR3 reads CAISTGQLNTEAFF. The CDR3 coding sequence is TGTGCCATCTCGACGGGACAGCTGAACACTGAAGCTTTCTTT.

The rearrangement links TRBV29-1 to TRBJ2-3, with 7 bases identical to TRBD1. Trimming took 4 bases from V and 2 from J; bases not matched to a gene: 9. The germline V gene has CDR1 SQVTM and CDR2 ANQGSEA. This CDR3 has 15 amino acids. The CDR3 nucleotides read TGCAGCGTTGTTCCCGAGGGGGCGGTCACAGATACGCAGTATTTT. Residues: CSVVPEGAVTDTQYF.

The chain carries TRBV5-1 and TRBJ1-6, with D maybe TRBD1 (5 bases). Germline V gene sequence: CDR1 SGHRS, CDR2 YFSETQ. V was trimmed by 5 bases and J by 7 bases, leaving 16 bases between them. This CDR3 region has 15 residues. The CDR3 region has the DNA TGCGCCAGCAGACCGGGGGACTCCCGGAATTCACCCCTCCACTTT. Encoded protein: CASRPGDSRNSPLHF.

The V call is TRBV11-2, the J call TRBJ2-3, with 12 bases aligning to TRBD1. CDR1 is SGHAT and CDR2 is FQNNGV in the germline V gene. V was clipped by 4 bases and J by 4 bases; unmatched bases: 12. The CDR3 covers 18 residues. In DNA, the CDR3 is TGTGCCAGCAGCTCGAGGCGCCGGGACAGGGGGCGAGCAGATACGCAGTATTTT. It encodes CASSSRRRDRGRADTQYF.

This rearrangement joins TRBV27 to TRBJ1-5; no clear D gene. This CDR3 is built from 13 residues. From germline, CDR1 is MNHEY and CDR2 SMNVEV (reference sequence). The germline V and J ends were trimmed by 8 bases and 7 bases, with 15 bases remaining between them. Written as DNA, the CDR3 is TGTGCCAGCTCTGGATCGATCAGGCAGCCCCAGCATTTT. It encodes CASSGSIRQPQHF.

V and J are TRBV4-3 and TRBJ2-7; a possible D gene is TRBD2 (6 bases). This CDR3 comprises 15 residues. Germline V gene lookup returns CDR1 LGHNA and CDR2 YSLEER. The germline V and J ends were trimmed by 0 bases and 2 bases, with 11 bases remaining between them. The CDR3 loop reads CASSQEGGVAYEQYF. Written as DNA, the CDR3 is TGCGCCAGCAGCCAAGAAGGCGGGGTCGCCTACGAGCAGTACTTC.

The chain uses TRBV6-5 and TRBJ2-7, with D uncertain. The V end lost 6 bases, the J end lost 0 bases, and 15 bases lay between the germline ends. This CDR3 region has 15 residues. CDR1 is MNHEY, CDR2 SVGAGI, per germline. The CDR3 DNA is TGTGCCAGCAGCCCGACTCCTAACCTCTCCTACGAGCAGTACTTC. Translated, it gives CASSPTPNLSYEQYF.

This chain joins TRBV11-2 and TRBJ2-7, with 9 bases that match TRBD2. Germline lookup yields CDR1 SGHAT and CDR2 FQNNGV. The junction had 8 bases not matched to a gene; V was cut back by 5 bases and J by 6 bases. The CDR3 loop spans 14 amino acids. The CDR3 DNA reads as TGTGCCAGCAGCCTGACTAGCGGCCCCCTCGAGCAGTACTTC. Protein sequence: CASSLTSGPLEQYF.